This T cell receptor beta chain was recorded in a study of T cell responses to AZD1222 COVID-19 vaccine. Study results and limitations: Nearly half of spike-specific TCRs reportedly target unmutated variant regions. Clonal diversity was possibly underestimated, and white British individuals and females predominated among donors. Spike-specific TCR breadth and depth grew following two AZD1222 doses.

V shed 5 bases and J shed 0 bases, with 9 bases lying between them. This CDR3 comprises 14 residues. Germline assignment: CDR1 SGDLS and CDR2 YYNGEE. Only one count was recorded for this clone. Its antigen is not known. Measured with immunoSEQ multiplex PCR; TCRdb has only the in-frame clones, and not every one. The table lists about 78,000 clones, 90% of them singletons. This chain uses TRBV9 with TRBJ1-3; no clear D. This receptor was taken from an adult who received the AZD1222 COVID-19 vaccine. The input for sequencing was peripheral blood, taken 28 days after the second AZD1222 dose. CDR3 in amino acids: CASRGQSSGNTIYF. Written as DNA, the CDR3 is TGTGCCAGCAGGGGCCAGAGCTCTGGAAACACCATATATTTT.